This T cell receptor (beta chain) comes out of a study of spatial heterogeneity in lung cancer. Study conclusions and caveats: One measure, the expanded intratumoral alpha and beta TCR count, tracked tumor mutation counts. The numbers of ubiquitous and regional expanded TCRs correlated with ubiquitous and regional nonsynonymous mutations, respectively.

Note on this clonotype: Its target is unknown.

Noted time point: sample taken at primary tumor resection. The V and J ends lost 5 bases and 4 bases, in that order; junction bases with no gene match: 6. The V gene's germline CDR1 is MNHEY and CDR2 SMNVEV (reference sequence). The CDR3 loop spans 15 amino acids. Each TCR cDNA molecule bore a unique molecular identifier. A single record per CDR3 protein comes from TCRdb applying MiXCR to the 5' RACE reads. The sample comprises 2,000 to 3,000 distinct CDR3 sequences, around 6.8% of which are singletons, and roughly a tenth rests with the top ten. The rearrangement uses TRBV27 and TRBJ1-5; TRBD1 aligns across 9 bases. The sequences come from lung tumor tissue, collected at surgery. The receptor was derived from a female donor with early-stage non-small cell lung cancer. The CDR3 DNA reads TGTGCCAGCAGTAAGGGACAGGGAACAAATCAGCCCCAGCATTTT. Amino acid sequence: CASSKGQGTNQPQHF.